The 6 T cell receptor beta chains below were found in one sample sequenced in a study of human T cells and chemical hapten exposure listed by TCRdb under 2021. In the paper's terms, the time point label means: patch test 1, 2 weeks after DPC sensitization. The treatment or condition label on this specimen signifies: therapeutic diphenylcyclopropenone sensitization with weekly scalp DPC. The library relied on RACE. The run used a NextSeq 500. TCRdb reworked the public reads: Q25 trimming with fastp, MiXCR clone assembly, productive beta chains retained. Entries that share a CDR3 protein sequence are merged under the most common genes and DNA. The sample data list a few hundred thousand distinct CDR3 sequences, and nearly 5% of these were observed just once. The ten most abundant clones make up 2% to 2.5% of the sample. The material was whole blood, obtained in connection with sensitization to the hapten diphenylcyclopropenone (DPC). The origin of the receptors is a woman aged 45 to 65 with alopecia areata. Some clones in this sample may be carry-over from other donors' samples.

In this sample, this clonotype turned up many times. This sequence joins TRBV6-2 or TRBV6-3 and TRBJ2-6; no clear D gene. CDR3 size: 16 residues. V was shortened by 2 bases and J by 0 bases, with 8 bases between the two germline ends. Per the germline V gene, CDR1 is MNHEY and CDR2 is SVGEGT. CDR3: CASSYGPLSGANVLTF. The DNA of the CDR3 is TGTGCCAGCAGTTACGGGCCGCTCTCTGGGGCCAACGTCCTGACTTTC.

This clonotype was seen ten or more times. The rearrangement links TRBV29-1 to TRBJ1-1, with 8 positions matching TRBD1. The length of the CDR3 is 16 residues. Germline CDR1 reads SQVTM; CDR2 reads ANQGSEA. Losses at the gene ends were 7 bases for V and 4 bases for J; bases not matched to a gene: 17. The CDR3 sequence is CSAQDRVSVVRTEAFF. CDR3 nucleotide sequence: TGCAGCGCCCAGGACAGGGTATCAGTCGTGCGCACTGAAGCTTTCTTT.

This clonotype was recorded many times. The chain uses TRBV6-4 and TRBJ2-2, with D unresolved. Trimming took 3 bases from V and 1 from J, leaving 6 bases between them. The CDR3 has 14 residues. CDR1 is MRHNA, CDR2 SNTAGT, per germline. The DNA of the CDR3 is TGTGCCAGCAGTGAGACCCTGAACACCGGGGAGCTGTTTTTT. Translating gives CASSETLNTGELFF.

This clonotype came up a few times. The J gene is TRBJ1-5, the V gene TRBV28; 9 bases map to TRBD1. CDR1 MDHEN and CDR2 SYDVKM come from the germline V gene. The V and J ends lost 5 bases and 4 bases, in that order; junction bases with no gene match: 6. This CDR3 has 15 amino acids. The CDR3 sequence: CASSKQGALNQPQHF. The CDR3 DNA is TGTGCCAGCAGTAAACAGGGGGCTCTGAATCAGCCCCAGCATTTT.

This clonotype was found many times. This chain joins TRBV11-3 and TRBJ2-1; D is unclear. The V end lost 2 bases, the J end lost 6 bases, and 5 bases lay between the germline ends. Germline-derived CDR1 and CDR2 are SGHNT and YENEEA. The CDR3 loop spans 12 amino acids. CDR3 in amino acids: CASSLNLNEQFF. The CDR3, as DNA: TGTGCCAGCAGCTTAAATCTCAATGAGCAGTTCTTC.

In this sample, this clonotype turned up many times. The CDR3 protein is CASSLNGQGITKNIQYF. CDR3 sequence (DNA): TGTGCCAGCAGCCTGAATGGACAGGGAATAACCAAAAACATTCAGTACTTC. This chain uses TRBV14 with TRBJ2-4, with 8 bases fitting TRBD1. The length of the CDR3 is 17 residues. Germline V gene lookup returns CDR1 SGHDN and CDR2 FVKESK. Trimming cost V 4 bases and J 2 bases; bases outside gene matches: 10.